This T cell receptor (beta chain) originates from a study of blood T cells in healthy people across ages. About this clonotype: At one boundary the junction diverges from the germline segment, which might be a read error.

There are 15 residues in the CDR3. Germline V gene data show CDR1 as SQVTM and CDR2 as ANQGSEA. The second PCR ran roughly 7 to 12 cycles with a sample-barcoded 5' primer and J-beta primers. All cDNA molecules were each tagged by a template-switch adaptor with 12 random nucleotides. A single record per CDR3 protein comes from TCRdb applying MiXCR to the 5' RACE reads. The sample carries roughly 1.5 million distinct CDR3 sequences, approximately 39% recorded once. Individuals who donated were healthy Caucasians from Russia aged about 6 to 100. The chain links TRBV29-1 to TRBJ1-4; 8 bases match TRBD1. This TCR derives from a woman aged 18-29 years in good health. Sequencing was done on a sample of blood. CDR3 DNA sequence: TGCGGCGTTGAAGTCAGGGGGCCGTTGAATGGGCAACTGTTTTTT. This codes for CGVEVRGPLNGQLFF.